Listed below are T cell receptor beta chains from one sample, sequenced in a study of blood T cells in healthy people across ages. Each CDR3 protein gets one entry after TCRdb re-called the 5' RACE reads with MiXCR. The data show 850,000 to 950,000 distinct CDR3 sequences, roughly 26% seen once. The sequencing input was blood. These receptors originate from a woman aged 80 or older in good health. The CDR3 runs from the conserved cysteine through the conserved F or W. The order of the fields is J gene, V gene, clone size, D gene, CDR3 protein, CDR3 DNA. A D gene is named only where the DNA matches it firmly. Rows give clone size only sometimes, using once, few, many, or a class for an expanded clone.

TRBJ1-5	TRBV25-1	few	.	CASSEHSPNQPQHF	TGTGCCAGCAGTGAACACAGCCCAAATCAGCCCCAGCATTTT
TRBJ2-1	TRBV4-2	many	TRBD2	CASSGRTSGGHEQFF	TGTGCCAGCAGCGGTAGGACTAGCGGGGGGCATGAGCAGTTCTTC
TRBJ2-1	TRBV5-6	many	.	CASSLGAIHSYNEQFF	TGTGCCAGCAGCTTGGGAGCTATTCATTCCTACAATGAGCAGTTCTTC
TRBJ2-1	TRBV5-1	.	.	CASSLWGTSSYNEQFF	TGCGCCAGCAGCTTGTGGGGGACCTCCTCCTACAATGAGCAGTTCTTC
TRBJ2-2	TRBV5-1	many	.	CASSPGENTGELFF	TGCGCCAGCAGCCCAGGGGAGAACACCGGGGAGCTGTTTTTT
TRBJ1-3	TRBV6-6	.	.	CASSSRQSLSGNTIYF	TGTGCCAGCAGTTCCCGTCAGTCCCTCTCTGGAAACACCATATATTTT
TRBJ2-3	TRBV12-3/TRBV12-4	once	.	CASSNTGTESTDAQYF	TGTGCCAGCAGTAACACCGGGACGGAGAGCACAGATGCGCAGTATTTT
TRBJ2-3	TRBV20-1	many	.	CSASTPSTDTQYF	TGCAGTGCTAGTACCCCGAGCACAGATACGCAGTATTTT
TRBJ2-2	TRBV20-1	.	.	CSAGGNGQGRAGELFF	TGCAGTGCGGGAGGGAACGGACAGGGAAGGGCCGGGGAGCTGTTTTTT
TRBJ2-1	TRBV20-1	many	TRBD2	CSAKSGGAYNEQFF	TGCAGTGCTAAGAGCGGGGGGGCTTACAATGAGCAGTTCTTC
TRBJ1-4	TRBV20-1	few	.	CSARGFRGSADGKLFF	TGCAGTGCTAGAGGTTTTAGGGGATCCGCCGATGGGAAACTGTTTTTT
TRBJ2-1	TRBV4-2	.	TRBD2	CASSQGTTGGGNEQFF	TGTGCCAGCAGCCAAGGTACCACGGGGGGGGGTAATGAGCAGTTCTTC
TRBJ2-5	TRBV6-1	.	.	CASRSNAGRETQYF	TGTGCCAGCAGGTCTAATGCCGGGCGGGAGACCCAGTACTTC
TRBJ1-6	TRBV5-6	many	.	CASSSNSPLHF	TGTGCCAGCAGCTCTAATTCACCCCTCCACTTT
TRBJ2-7	TRBV20-1	many	.	CSAAYPRAGAYEQYF	TGCAGTGCTGCCTACCCCCGGGCGGGGGCGTACGAGCAGTACTTC
TRBJ2-7	TRBV6-5	.	TRBD1	CASSYGGDRGPNEQYF	TGTGCCAGCAGCTACGGGGGGGACAGGGGACCCAATGAGCAGTACTTC
TRBJ1-6	TRBV6-4	few	.	CASRPNRDSSPLHF	TGTGCCAGCAGGCCTAACAGGGATTCTTCACCCCTCCACTTT
TRBJ2-5	TRBV20-1	many	.	CSARVFDLQETQYF	TGCAGTGCTAGAGTCTTTGACCTCCAAGAGACCCAGTACTTC
TRBJ1-1	TRBV14	.	.	CASSQFPAGFGNTEAFF	TGTGCCAGCAGCCAATTCCCAGCAGGGTTTGGAAACACTGAAGCTTTCTTT
TRBJ2-5	TRBV19	.	.	CASSRTVKQGTQYF	TGTGCCAGTAGTAGGACAGTGAAACAGGGGACCCAGTACTTC
TRBJ1-3	TRBV12-3/TRBV12-4	.	TRBD1	CASSSQGVSGNTIYF	TGTGCCAGCAGTTCGCAGGGGGTTTCTGGAAACACCATATATTTT
TRBJ2-3	TRBV7-2	few	.	CASSFSNTQYF	TGTGCCAGCAGCTTTAGTAATACGCAGTATTTT
TRBJ1-6	TRBV25-1	.	.	CASSELTGRDSPLHF	TGTGCCAGCAGTGAATTAACAGGGAGAGATTCACCCCTCCACTTT
TRBJ1-5	TRBV12-3/TRBV12-4	many	TRBD1	CASSLGTGAVQPQHF	TGTGCCAGCAGTTTAGGGACAGGGGCAGTTCAGCCCCAGCATTTT
TRBJ1-2	TRBV6-1	many	TRBD1	CASVSSGQGIGGYTF	TGTGCCAGCGTCTCCTCGGGACAGGGTATTGGTGGCTACACCTTC
TRBJ2-3	TRBV7-9	many	.	CASSQRGGARDTQYF	TGTGCCAGCAGCCAGAGAGGGGGGGCGCGGGATACGCAGTATTTT
TRBJ1-5	TRBV6-2/TRBV6-3	few	.	CASSPWTANSNQPQHF	TGTGCCAGCAGTCCGTGGACCGCTAATAGCAATCAGCCCCAGCATTTT
TRBJ2-6	TRBV7-2	few	.	CASSLVGAGLANVLTF	TGTGCCAGCAGCTTAGTAGGTGCCGGCTTGGCCAACGTCCTGACTTTC
TRBJ2-3	TRBV3-1	many	TRBD2	CASSRRVAGSAGDTQYF	TGTGCCAGCAGCCGTCGGGTAGCGGGGTCCGCAGGAGATACGCAGTATTTT
TRBJ2-1	TRBV18	.	TRBD2	CASSPLRSGGKDEQFF	TGTGCCAGCTCACCACTAAGGAGCGGGGGGAAAGATGAGCAGTTCTTC
TRBJ2-7	TRBV20-1	many	.	CSARDRLPGSVYEQYF	TGCAGTGCTAGAGACAGGCTCCCGGGGAGTGTCTACGAGCAGTACTTC
TRBJ2-3	TRBV5-1	.	TRBD2	CASSLAVAGGSGTQYF	TGCGCCAGCAGCTTGGCGGTAGCGGGGGGGTCAGGTACGCAGTATTTT
TRBJ2-7	TRBV27	.	.	CASSFKALGWSQYF	TGTGCCAGCAGTTTTAAGGCTCTGGGGTGGTCCCAGTACTTC
TRBJ2-1	TRBV7-9	.	.	CAGSLVVGEYNEQFF	TGTGCCGGCAGCTTAGTTGTGGGAGAGTACAATGAGCAGTTCTTC
TRBJ2-3	TRBV30	many	TRBD2	CACQKGTSDSTQYF	TGTGCCTGCCAAAAAGGGACTAGCGATAGTACGCAGTATTTT
TRBJ1-1	TRBV6-6	.	.	CASSYSQEPMNTEAFF	TGTGCCAGCAGTTACTCCCAGGAGCCCATGAACACTGAAGCTTTCTTT
TRBJ1-1	TRBV25-1	.	.	CASSLPGRKNTEAFF	TGTGCCAGCAGTTTACCAGGTAGAAAGAACACTGAAGCTTTCTTT
TRBJ2-7	TRBV7-2	.	.	CASSVSAGLLNEQYF	TGTGCCAGCAGCGTGTCCGCGGGACTCCTGAACGAGCAGTACTTC
TRBJ2-3	TRBV27	.	.	CASSLGGRVPHRYAVF	TGTGCCAGCAGTTTGGGGGGCAGGGTTCCCCACAGATACGCAGTATTT
TRBJ2-5	TRBV4-3	once	.	CASSQDFEETQYF	TGCGCCAGCAGCCAAGATTTCGAGGAGACCCAGTACTTC
TRBJ1-1	TRBV18	.	.	CASSPPGRANTEAFF	TGTGCCAGCTCACCGCCGGGCAGGGCGAACACTGAAGCTTTCTTT